Each of the 27 T cell receptor beta chains below was sequenced from the same sample in a study. Using its own MiXCR run on the reads, TCRdb lists one record per CDR3 protein. The table includes about 7,100 distinct CDR3 sequences, roughly 32% detected once. The sequencing sample was made of blood. All receptors derive from a human donor.

V and J are TRBV29-1 and TRBJ2-7, with a possible D match to TRBD2 (6 bases). This CDR3 contains 21 residues. Trimming shortened V by 8 bases and J by 4 bases, and 42 bases separated the two germline ends. CDR1 SQVTM and CDR2 ANQGSEA come from the germline V gene. CDR3 protein: CSSSISGPPWRDARLSYEQYF. CDR3 bases: TGCAGCAGTTCGATAAGCGGGCCGCCATGGAGGGATGCACGGTTGTCATACGAGCAGTACTTC.

This clonotype was observed once. CDR3 in DNA: TGTGCCAGCAGTAACCCAGGCCACGGGGACAATTCCTACGAGCAGTACTTC. Translation: CASSNPGHGDNSYEQYF. The chain employs TRBV12-3 or TRBV12-4 and TRBJ2-7; a possible D gene is TRBD1 (6 bases). The CDR3 has 17 amino acids. V was trimmed by 5 bases and J by 1 base, leaving 21 bases between them.

Relative to its sample, this clonotype is medium-sized. The germline gene is not matched at one end of the junction; a read error may be the cause. CDR3 DNA sequence: TGTGCTAGCAGCCGGGGACAAACCTACGAGCAGTACTTC. Its translation is CASSRGQTYEQYF. The rearrangement joins TRBV7-7 to TRBJ2-7; weak D call: TRBD1 (6 bases). The CDR3 totals 13 residues. Germline-derived CDR1 and CDR2 are SSHAT and FNYEAQ (reference sequence).

Remarks on this clonotype: This clone may be a read error of a much larger clone one base away. The rearrangement joins TRBV29-1 to TRBJ2-3, with a possible D match to TRBD2 (6 bases). This CDR3 spans 14 amino acids. The germline CDR1 and CDR2 sequences are SQVTM and ANQGSEA. This chain's CDR3 is CSVGTAGFVDMQYF. CDR3 sequence (DNA): TGCAGCGTGGGGACTGCGGGGTTTGTAGATATGCAGTATTTT.

This clonotype is labeled as medium-sized. This rearrangement joins TRBV20-1 to TRBJ2-3; 9 positions match TRBD2. J was trimmed by 5 bases and V by 0 bases; bases with no gene match: 6. CDR3 size: 15 residues. CDR1 DFQATT and CDR2 SNEGSKA come from the germline V gene (reference sequence). CDR3 sequence: CSARDWNSGRDTQYF. Written as DNA, the CDR3 is TGCAGTGCTAGAGATTGGAATAGCGGGAGAGATACGCAGTATTTT.

J is TRBJ2-1 and V is TRBV20-1; D may be TRBD2 (6 bases). The CDR3 contains 12 residues. Germline V gives CDR1 DFQATT, CDR2 SNEGSKA (reference sequence). Trimming stripped 6 bases from V and 6 bases from J, with 12 bases between. Here the CDR3 reads CSAGTCTNEQFF. The CDR3, as DNA: TGCAGTGCCGGGACTTGTACCAATGAGCAGTTCTTC.

A word on this clonotype: A much larger clone sits a single nucleotide away, making a read error possible. The gene calls are TRBV20-1 and TRBJ2-7; 7 bases align to TRBD1. Germline V lookup: CDR1 DFQATT, CDR2 SNEGSKA (reference sequence). This CDR3 spans 12 amino acids. V shed 3 bases, J shed 4 bases, and the junction held 3 bases outside the gene matches. CDR3 sequence reads: CSARGQIYEQYF. In nucleotides, the CDR3 is TGCAGTGCTAGGGGACAGATTTACGAGCAGTACTTC.

Within the sample, this clonotype is medium-sized. The V gene is TRBV6-2 or TRBV6-3, the J gene TRBJ2-5; possible D gene TRBD1, 6 bases. Per the germline V gene, CDR1 is MNHEY and CDR2 is SVGEGT. This CDR3 contains 15 residues. Trimming removed 8 bases from V and 0 bases from J, with 16 bases in between. The CDR3 DNA is TGTGCCAGCGTGCCGGGACATCGGTACCAAGAGACCCAGTACTTC. Its protein is CASVPGHRYQETQYF.

This clonotype is medium-sized within its sample. The chain employs TRBV20-1 and TRBJ1-6; TRBD1 matches at 7 bases. Germline V gives CDR1 DFQATT, CDR2 SNEGSKA (reference sequence). The length of the CDR3 is 13 residues. The J segment lost 14 bases and the V segment lost 5 bases, leaving 12 bases of the junction unmatched. The CDR3 here is CSARDSVDLALHF. The CDR3 region has the DNA TGCAGTGCTCGGGACAGCGTTGATTTGGCCCTCCACTTT.

This clonotype rates as medium-sized (0.01 to 0.1%). The V gene is TRBV18, the J gene TRBJ1-3; 7 nucleotides line up with TRBD1. Germline CDR1 is KGHSH and CDR2 is LQKENI. V lost 3 bases, J lost 11 bases, and 7 bases stayed unmatched. This CDR3 has 13 amino acids. CDR3 sequence: CASSPGTADSIYF. For the CDR3, the DNA is TGTGCCAGCTCACCGGGGACAGCCGACTCCATATATTTT.

The chain has TRBV12-3 or TRBV12-4 and TRBJ1-5; D remains unclear. The CDR3 covers 14 residues. Trimming took off 4 bases at V and 11 bases at J, with 18 bases between the two ends. CDR3 sequence reads: CASSSRLEGSAQHF. The CDR3 region has the DNA TGTGCCAGCAGTTCGAGGCTCGAGGGATCGGCCCAGCATTTT.

The J gene is TRBJ2-7, the V gene TRBV20-1; 9 bases fit TRBD2. Germline V lookup: CDR1 DFQATT, CDR2 SNEGSKA (reference sequence). CDR3 length equals 17 residues. V shed 1 base, J shed 2 bases, and the junction held 12 bases outside the gene matches. CDR3 in DNA: TGCAGTGCTAGAGTTTGGGGTAGCGGGAGTCCGACCTACGAGCAGTACTTC. Translation gives CSARVWGSGSPTYEQYF.

By proportion, this clonotype is medium-sized. The junction does not match germline at one end; this may be a read error. V and J are TRBV7-7 and TRBJ2-5, with no clear D. Germline lookup yields CDR1 SSHAT and CDR2 FNYEAQ (reference sequence). This CDR3 spans 11 amino acids. CDR3 DNA sequence: TGTGCTAGCAGCCCTGGGGAGACCCAGTACTTC. Amino acid sequence: CASSPGETQYF.

This clonotype qualifies as medium-sized. This chain joins TRBV30 and TRBJ2-1; 11 bases are a match to TRBD2. J was trimmed by 7 bases and V by 7 bases; bases with no gene match: 12. This CDR3 spans 15 amino acids. Germline V CDR1 and CDR2: GTSNPN, SVGIG (reference sequence). CDR3 DNA: TGTGCCTCAACCACTAGCGGGAGTAGGTGGAATGAGCAGTTCTTC. It codes for CASTTSGSRWNEQFF.

This clonotype is medium-sized within its sample. This sequence joins TRBV30 and TRBJ1-2; D call uncertain. Germline V CDR1 and CDR2: GTSNPN, SVGIG (reference sequence). Trimming took 5 bases from V and 8 from J, leaving 12 bases between them. This CDR3 region has 11 residues. The CDR3 is CAWYRFTGYTF. As DNA, the CDR3 is TGTGCCTGGTACCGATTCACGGGCTACACCTTC. Supplemented by reference TRBV30 and TRBJ1-2, the full variable domain reads SQTIHQWPATLVQPVGSPLSLECTVEGTSNPNLYWYRQAAGRGLQLLFYSVGIGQISSEVPQNLSASRPQDRQFILSSKKLLLSDSGFYLCAWYRFTGYTFGSGTRLTVV.

The rearrangement joins TRBV20-1 to TRBJ2-4, with D unresolved. The germline CDR1 and CDR2 sequences are DFQATT and SNEGSKA (reference sequence). V lost 4 bases and J lost 12, with 22 bases in between. The CDR3 covers 14 residues. CDR3 residues: CSATTGEVSQPQYF. In DNA form, the CDR3 reads TGCAGTGCTACCACGGGCGAGGTCAGTCAGCCTCAGTACTTC.

In regard to this clonotype: The DNA is omitted, as the CDR3 cannot be located on it reliably, and the CDR3 follows TCRdb's listing. V gene TRBV20-1 combines with J gene TRBJ1-4; the DNA was not used to check the table's D call, TRBD1. Per germline, CDR1 DFQATT and CDR2 SNEGSKA (reference sequence). The CDR3 contains 24 residues when both ends are counted. The CDR3 here is CSATRGAVFLPVFNVVQLMKNCFF.

The chain links TRBV29-1 to TRBJ1-1, with D possibly TRBD1 on 5 matching bases. This CDR3 comprises 13 residues. The V gene lost 7 bases and the J gene lost 1 base, with 13 bases spanning the gap. Germline CDR1 and CDR2: SQVTM and ANQGSEA. CDR3 loop: CSANRDPNTEAFF. The CDR3 DNA reads as TGCAGCGCCAATCGGGACCCGAACACTGAAGCTTTCTTT.

This clonotype is medium-sized in the sample. This sequence joins TRBV20-1 and TRBJ2-3; D is unresolved. Germline CDR1 DFQATT, CDR2 SNEGSKA (reference sequence). Trimming cost V 1 base and J 5 bases, with 10 bases left between them. This CDR3 has 13 amino acids. The CDR3 is CSARVPPGDTQYF. CDR3 coding DNA: TGCAGTGCTAGAGTTCCCCCGGGAGATACGCAGTATTTT.

At least ten counts were recorded for this clonotype. The chain uses TRBV5-4 and TRBJ2-7; perhaps TRBD1 as D (6 bases). From germline, CDR1 is SGHNT and CDR2 YYREEE (reference sequence). The length of the CDR3 is 15 residues. Deletions cut 3 bases from V and 6 bases from J, with 19 bases between. CDR3: CASSSILQGGGEQYF. Written as DNA, the CDR3 is TGTGCCAGCAGCTCAATACTTCAAGGGGGTGGCGAGCAGTACTTC.

This clonotype was counted many times. This chain links TRBV18 with TRBJ1-2, with 12 bases matching TRBD1. Germline V gene data show CDR1 as KGHSH and CDR2 as LQKENI. The CDR3 is 16 residues long. V was clipped by 0 bases and J by 6 bases; unmatched bases: 5. CDR3: CASSPPGQGAFNGYTF. CDR3 DNA: TGTGCCAGCTCACCACCGGGACAGGGGGCTTTCAATGGCTACACCTTC.

This clonotype is termed medium-sized. The chain has TRBV14 and TRBJ1-2; D is possibly TRBD1 (6 bases). Germline V gene sequence: CDR1 SGHDN, CDR2 FVKESK. This CDR3 has 13 residues. V was shortened by 5 bases and J by 7 bases, with 14 bases between the two germline ends. As DNA, the CDR3 is TGTGCCAGCAGCTGGGGACAACTTGGTGGCTACACCTTC. This sequence encodes CASSWGQLGGYTF. Combining the CDR3 with reference TRBV14 and TRBJ1-2 gives the whole variable domain EAGVTQFPSHSVIEKGQTVTLRCDPISGHDNLYWYRRVMGKEIKFLLHFVKESKQDESGMPNNRFLAERTGGTYSTLKVQPAELEDSGVYFCASSWGQLGGYTFGSGTRLTVV.

By its share, this clonotype is medium-sized. V usage is TRBV30 and J usage is TRBJ1-2; D remains unclear. The CDR3 is made up of 12 amino acids. Germline-derived CDR1 and CDR2 are GTSNPN and SVGIG (reference sequence). The ends were cut back, 4 bases at V and 3 bases at J, with 9 bases in the middle. The CDR3 sequence is CAWTRLDYGYTF. CDR3 nucleotides: TGTGCCTGGACCAGATTGGACTATGGCTACACCTTC.

The rearrangement links TRBV18 to TRBJ2-3; D remains ambiguous. From germline, CDR1 is KGHSH and CDR2 LQKENI. Trimming removed 6 bases from V and 0 bases from J, with 7 bases in between. The CDR3 loop spans 13 amino acids. The CDR3 protein is CASSLDSTDTQYF. CDR3 nucleotides: TGTGCCAGCTCGCTTGACAGCACAGATACGCAGTATTTT.

This clonotype is classed as medium-sized. This chain joins TRBV7-8 and TRBJ1-2; 11 nucleotides agree with TRBD1. The CDR3 covers 15 residues. Germline trimming cut 3 bases from V and 8 bases from J; bases unmatched to any gene: 8. Germline CDR1 reads SGHVS; CDR2 reads FQNEAQ. CDR3 sequence (DNA): TGTGCCAGCAGCTTGGGAACTTGGACAGGGGGCGGCTACACCTTC. It yields the protein CASSLGTWTGGGYTF.

V usage is TRBV5-4 and J usage is TRBJ2-3, with 13 positions matching TRBD2. The CDR3 loop spans 20 amino acids. From germline, CDR1 is SGHNT and CDR2 YYREEE (reference sequence). V dropped 2 bases and J dropped 7; count of bases not matched to a gene: 19. This CDR3 is CASSLTRLAGGMILRNTQYF. DNA for the CDR3: TGTGCCAGCAGCTTAACACGACTAGCGGGAGGAATGATATTGCGAAATACGCAGTATTTT.

The chain carries TRBV29-1 and TRBJ1-5, with D possibly being TRBD1 (5 bases). Germline-derived CDR1 and CDR2 are SQVTM and ANQGSEA. The V and J ends lost 4 bases and 6 bases respectively, with 16 bases between them. This CDR3 is built from 14 residues. The CDR3 is CSVGYGGAGQPQHF. The CDR3 nucleotides are TGCAGCGTTGGTTATGGGGGTGCCGGTCAGCCCCAGCATTTT.